The 10 T cell receptor beta chains presented below share a single source sample, sequenced in a study of blood T cells in healthy people across ages. Sample-barcoded 5' priming and a J-beta primer mix drove a second PCR of about 7 to 11 cycles. From the 5' RACE reads, TCRdb called clonotypes with MiXCR, one entry per CDR3 protein. The sample shows about a million distinct CDR3 sequences, around two fifths of them seen only once. The specimen sequenced was blood. The receptor source for this set is a man between 18 and 29 years old in good health.

This clonotype was observed once. This chain uses TRBV12-3 or TRBV12-4 with TRBJ2-3; D unresolved. This CDR3 is 14 amino acids long. V was cut by 8 bases and J by 5 bases, with 17 bases left in between. The chain's CDR3 is CASGMVPGGDTQYF. The CDR3 DNA reads TGTGCCAGCGGTATGGTACCAGGCGGAGATACGCAGTATTTT.

This clonotype has just a few counts. J is TRBJ2-7 and V is TRBV4-3, with D hard to call. The CDR3 has 16 amino acids. The V gene lost 0 bases and the J gene lost 7 bases, with 19 bases spanning the gap. Germline-derived CDR1 and CDR2 are LGHNA and YSLEER. CDR3 nucleotide sequence: TGCGCCAGCAGCCAAGAGGGCAAGGGTTCACGTAATGAGCAGTACTTC. Its protein product is CASSQEGKGSRNEQYF.

This clonotype showed up just a few times. The chain combines TRBV29-1 with TRBJ1-2; 9 bases align to TRBD1. The CDR3 has 15 amino acids. Germline V lookup: CDR1 SQVTM, CDR2 ANQGSEA. Losses at the gene ends were 4 bases for V and 5 bases for J; bases not matched to a gene: 11. DNA of the CDR3: TGCAGCGTTGTGCCCCGGACAGGGGTATTTTATGGCTACACCTTC. Its translation is CSVVPRTGVFYGYTF.

The chain couples TRBV24-1 to TRBJ2-1, with TRBD1 identical over 7 bases. This CDR3 spans 15 amino acids. Germline lookup yields CDR1 KGHDR and CDR2 SFDVKD. Trimming took 4 bases from V and 7 from J; bases not matched to a gene: 9. The CDR3 DNA sequence: TGTGCCACCAGTGACACAGAGACAGGGAAGAATGAGCAGTTCTTC. Translating it yields CATSDTETGKNEQFF.

The chain joins TRBV6-5 to TRBJ2-5; the D gene is possibly TRBD1 (5 bases). The ends were cut back, 1 base at V and 5 bases at J, with 11 bases in the middle. The CDR3 runs 14 residues. The germline V gene encodes CDR1 MNHEY and CDR2 SVGAGI. CDR3 amino acids: CASSYFQGSETQYF. DNA of the CDR3: TGTGCCAGCAGTTACTTCCAGGGATCGGAGACCCAGTACTTC.

The chain carries TRBV20-1 and TRBJ2-4; 7 positions agree with TRBD1. The V segment lost 4 bases and the J segment 3 bases; nucleotides outside the gene matches: 6. Germline V gene data show CDR1 as DFQATT and CDR2 as SNEGSKA (reference sequence). The CDR3 extends over 14 amino acids. The CDR3 here is CSAKVDRSKNIQYF. The CDR3 DNA reads as TGCAGTGCTAAAGTGGACAGGAGCAAAAACATTCAGTACTTC.

In this sample, this clonotype turned up many times. The gene calls are TRBV20-1 and TRBJ1-1; D ambiguous. Germline V CDR1 and CDR2: DFQATT, SNEGSKA (reference sequence). V dropped 3 bases and J dropped 1 base, with 6 bases sitting between them. This CDR3 has 12 amino acids. The CDR3 is CSARSGNTEAFF. As DNA, the CDR3 is TGCAGTGCTAGGTCAGGGAACACTGAAGCTTTCTTT.

The chain uses TRBV4-3 and TRBJ2-2, with D perhaps TRBD1 (6 bases). CDR1 and CDR2 (germline): LGHNA, YSLEER. The V end was cut by 0 bases, the J end by 2 bases, with 13 bases between. The CDR3 totals 17 residues. CDR3 coding DNA: TGCGCCAGCAGCCAAGATTCGCCAGGGGACAACACCGGGGAGCTGTTTTTT. Amino acid sequence: CASSQDSPGDNTGELFF.

V usage is TRBV12-3 or TRBV12-4 and J usage is TRBJ1-1, with D unresolved. This CDR3 comprises 12 residues. The V and J ends lost 7 bases and 6 bases respectively, with 12 bases between them. The CDR3 nucleotides are TGTGCCAGCATCGATGTCACGGCTGAAGCTTTCTTT. It yields the protein CASIDVTAEAFF.

The chain joins TRBV12-3 or TRBV12-4 to TRBJ1-2; D uncertain. The V end lost 2 bases, the J end lost 3 bases, and 13 bases lay between the germline ends. This CDR3 region has 15 residues. The CDR3 here is CASSLNFGDDYGYTF. CDR3 in DNA: TGTGCCAGCAGTTTAAACTTTGGCGACGACTATGGCTACACCTTC.